This TCR beta chain was documented in a study of T cell changes during pregnancy in multiple sclerosis. Some clones are missing from TCRdb's copy, which holds only in-frame ones; the method was immunoSEQ multiplex PCR. This sample has about 97,000 clones, with about 91% found just once. The V gene end was trimmed by 3 bases and the J gene end by 3 bases; junction bases not matched to a gene: 5. The CDR3 spans 15 residues. Germline lookup yields CDR1 SGHRS and CDR2 YFSETQ. The chain has TRBV5-1 and TRBJ2-7; 11 nucleotides line up with TRBD1. The source was peripheral blood, collected in the second trimester of pregnancy. The receptor comes from a female donor with multiple sclerosis, enrolled in a pregnancy study. CDR3 coding DNA: TGCGCCAGCAGCTGGGGACAGGGGGTAGTCTACGAGCAGTACTTC. The encoded protein is CASSWGQGVVYEQYF. Full variable domain (remainder filled in from reference TRBV5-1 and TRBJ2-7): KAGVTQTPRYLIKTRGQQVTLSCSPISGHRSVSWYQQTPGQGLQFLFEYFSETQRNKGNFPGRFSGRQFSNSRSEMNVSTLELGDSALYLCASSWGQGVVYEQYFGPGTRLTVT.